This T cell receptor beta chain was recorded in a study of PD-L1 blockade in urothelial cancer. Germline V gene data show CDR1 as SGHTA and CDR2 as FQGNSA. The CDR3 contains 18 residues. V trimming: 5 bases; J trimming: 5 bases; junction bases outside the gene matches: 15. The assay was immunoSEQ multiplex PCR, and TCRdb's table has in-frame clones only and misses some. There are 85,000 to 90,000 clones in the sample; roughly nine tenths occur only once, and around 10% lies in the top ten. Specimen: PBMCs, collected around atezolizumab (anti-PD-L1) treatment. This TCR derives from a man aged 55 to 70 with urothelial cancer. The V call is TRBV7-2, the J call TRBJ2-2, with TRBD1 identical over 9 bases. This chain's CDR3 is CASSPGHIGQGWTGELFF. CDR3 in DNA: TGTGCCAGCAGCCCAGGCCACATCGGACAGGGGTGGACCGGGGAGCTGTTTTTT.